This TCR beta chain was sequenced during a study of blood T cell repertoires in COVID-19. Study overall: From T cells, B-cell-depleted T cells, or PBMCs came the material, which was cDNA or gDNA.

This clone was observed once. A much larger clone lies one base from this, so it may be a read error. The same CDR3 can be traced to other DNA sequences in this sample. V was trimmed by 2 bases and J by 5 bases, leaving 7 bases between them. The germline V gene has CDR1 SEHNR and CDR2 FQNEAQ (reference sequence). This CDR3 has 12 residues. Only in-frame clones appear in the TCRdb table, and some are missing; sequencing was by immunoSEQ multiplex PCR. Here the sample spans around 450,000 clones, roughly 90% being singletons. The chain carries TRBV7-9 and TRBJ2-7; tentatively, D is TRBD1 (6 bases). The receptor was isolated from a woman between 25 and 40 years old with acute or convalescent COVID-19. Input material: peripheral blood. The CDR3 DNA follows: TGTGCCAGCAGCTTATCAGGGGACGAGCAGTACTTC. Residues: CASSLSGDEQYF. Full variable domain (rest looked up from reference TRBV7-9 and TRBJ2-7): DTGVSQNPRHKITKRGQNVTFRCDPISEHNRLYWYRQTLGQGPEFLTYFQNEAQLEKSRLLSDRFSAERPKGSFSTLEIQRTEQGDSAMYLCASSLSGDEQYFGPGTRLTVT.